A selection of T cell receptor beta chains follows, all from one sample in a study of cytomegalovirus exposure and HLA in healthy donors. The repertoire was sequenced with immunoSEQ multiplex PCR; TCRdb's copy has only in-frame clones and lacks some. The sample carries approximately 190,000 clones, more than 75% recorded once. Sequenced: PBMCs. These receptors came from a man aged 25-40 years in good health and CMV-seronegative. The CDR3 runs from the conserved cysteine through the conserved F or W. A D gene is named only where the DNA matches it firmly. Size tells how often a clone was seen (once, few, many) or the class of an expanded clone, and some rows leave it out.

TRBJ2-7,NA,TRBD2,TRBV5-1,CASRGRELYEQYF,TGCGCCAGCCGCGGGCGGGAGTTATACGAGCAGTACTTC
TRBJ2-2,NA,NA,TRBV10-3,CATRLTGGTGELFF,TGTGCCACACGACTCACCGGGGGAACCGGGGAGCTGTTTTTT
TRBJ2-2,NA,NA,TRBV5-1,CASSYLRGANTGELFF,TGCGCCAGCAGCTACCTCAGGGGGGCGAACACCGGGGAGCTGTTTTTT
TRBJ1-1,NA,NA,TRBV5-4,CASSVRLPNTEAFF,TGTGCCAGCAGCGTACGACTCCCGAACACTGAAGCTTTCTTT
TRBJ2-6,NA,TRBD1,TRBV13,CASSLRQGAGANVLTF,TGTGCCAGCAGCTTGCGACAGGGGGCTGGGGCCAACGTCCTGACTTTC
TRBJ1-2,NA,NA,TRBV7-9,CASSLQALYGYTF,TGTGCCAGCAGCTTACAGGCCCTCTATGGCTACACCTTC
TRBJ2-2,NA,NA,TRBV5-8,CASSLDTYTGELFF,TGTGCCAGCAGCTTGGACACGTACACCGGGGAGCTGTTTTTT
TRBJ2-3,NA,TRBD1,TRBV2,CASRGDSLKDTQYF,TGTGCCAGCAGAGGGGACAGCCTCAAAGATACGCAGTATTTT
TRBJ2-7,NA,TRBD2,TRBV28,CASRGTSGGAYEQYF,TGTGCCAGCAGGGGGACTAGCGGGGGGGCGTACGAGCAGTACTTC
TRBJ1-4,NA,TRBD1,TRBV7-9,CASSVRDRGLEKLFF,TGTGCCAGCAGCGTCCGGGACAGGGGTTTGGAAAAACTGTTTTTT
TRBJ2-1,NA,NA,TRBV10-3,CAISESRFGLQAGPNNEQFF,TGTGCCATCAGTGAGTCGAGGTTCGGCCTGCAGGCAGGGCCGAACAATGAGCAGTTCTTC
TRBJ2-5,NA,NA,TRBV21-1,CASSKGGTSGQETQYF,TGTGCCAGCAGCAAGGGAGGGACTAGCGGGCAAGAGACCCAGTACTTC
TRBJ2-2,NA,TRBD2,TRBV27,CASSEKLAGDTGELFF,TGTGCCAGCAGCGAAAAACTAGCGGGAGACACCGGGGAGCTGTTTTTT
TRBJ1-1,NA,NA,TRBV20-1,CSAFRNTEAFF,TGCAGTGCTTTTCGGAACACTGAAGCTTTCTTT
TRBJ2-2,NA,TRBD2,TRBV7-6,CASSPRLAGGSGELFF,TGTGCCAGCAGCCCTCGACTAGCGGGAGGGTCCGGGGAGCTGTTTTTT
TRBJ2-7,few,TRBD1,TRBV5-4,CASSEPGQVIYEQYF,TGTGCCAGCAGCGAACCGGGACAGGTGATATACGAGCAGTACTTC
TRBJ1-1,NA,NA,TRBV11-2,CASSLGHEAFF,TGTGCCAGCAGCTTAGGCCATGAGGCTTTCTTT
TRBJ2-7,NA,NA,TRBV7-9,CASSSGTITYEQYF,TGTGCCAGCAGTTCCGGGACAATTACCTACGAGCAGTACTTC
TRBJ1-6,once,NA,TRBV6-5,CASSYRDTAALHF,TGTGCCAGCAGTTACCGGGACACCGCAGCCCTCCACTTT
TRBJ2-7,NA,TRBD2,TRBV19,CASSPLPGLAGGPHEQYF,TGTGCCAGTAGCCCCCTTCCGGGACTAGCGGGAGGGCCCCACGAGCAGTACTTC
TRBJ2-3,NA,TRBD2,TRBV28,CASSSQLAGGLTDTQYF,TGTGCCAGCAGTTCCCAATTAGCGGGAGGACTCACAGATACGCAGTATTTT
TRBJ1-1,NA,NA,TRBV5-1,CASSFGGEVTEAFF,TGCGCCAGCAGTTTCGGGGGGGAGGTTACTGAAGCTTTCTTT
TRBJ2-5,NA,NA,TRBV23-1,CASSPSGQYF,TGCGCCAGCAGTCCCTCAGGGCAGTACTTC
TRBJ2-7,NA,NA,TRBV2,CASSQSYEQYF,TGTGCCAGCAGTCAATCCTACGAGCAGTACTTC
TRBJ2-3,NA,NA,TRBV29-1,CSVPKVSGGTDTQYF,TGCAGCGTTCCCAAAGTTAGTGGAGGCACAGATACGCAGTATTTT
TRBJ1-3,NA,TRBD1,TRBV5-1,CASTDRDRDGGNTIYF,TGCGCCAGCACTGACCGGGACAGGGACGGTGGAAACACCATATATTTT
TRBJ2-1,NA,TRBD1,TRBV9,CASSPNAGGSYNEQFF,TGTGCCAGCAGCCCCAATGCAGGGGGTTCCTACAATGAGCAGTTCTTC
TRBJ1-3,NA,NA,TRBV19,CASSIEGQATIYF,TGTGCCAGTAGTATAGAGGGACAAGCCACCATATATTTT
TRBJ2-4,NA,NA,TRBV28,CASGLPGAVAKNIQYF,TGTGCCAGCGGACTACCTGGGGCCGTAGCCAAAAACATTCAGTACTTC
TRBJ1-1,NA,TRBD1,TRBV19,CASRWDSGAFF,TGTGCCAGTAGGTGGGACAGCGGCGCTTTCTTT
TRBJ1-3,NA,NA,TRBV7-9,CASSFQGRNGNTIYF,TGTGCCAGCAGCTTTCAGGGGCGCAACGGAAACACCATATATTTT
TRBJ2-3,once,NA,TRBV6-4,CASSDSWGADTQYF,TGTGCCAGCAGTGACTCTTGGGGGGCAGATACGCAGTATTTT
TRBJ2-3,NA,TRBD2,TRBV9,CASSVGGVAGDTQYF,TGTGCCAGCAGCGTAGGCGGGGTAGCGGGGGATACGCAGTATTTT
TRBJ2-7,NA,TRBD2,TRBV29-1,CSDPRTSGRVYEQYF,TGCAGCGACCCGAGGACTAGCGGGAGGGTATACGAGCAGTACTTC